The 14 T cell receptor beta chains presented below share a single source sample, sequenced in a study of shared clonotypes between healthy human individuals. CD45RO-negative cells were positively selected for CCR7, leaving out terminally differentiated effector memory CD45RA+ cells. The table came from immunoSEQ multiplex PCR; TCRdb's copy has only in-frame clones and leaves some out. This table has about 2.1 million clones, roughly 95% appearing once. Sequencing was carried out using naive CD8+ T cells from PBMCs. All receptors come from a man younger than 30 in good health. Some clones in this sample may be carry-over from other donors' samples.

The gene calls are TRBV28 and TRBJ2-7; 11 nucleotides agree with TRBD2. Germline lookup yields CDR1 MDHEN and CDR2 SYDVKM. This CDR3 is built from 15 residues. Trimming cost V 3 bases and J 4 bases; bases outside gene matches: 5. The CDR3 loop is CASSLVAGGPYEQYF. The CDR3 DNA reads TGTGCCAGCAGTTTGGTAGCGGGAGGGCCGTACGAGCAGTACTTC.

The rearrangement joins TRBV29-1 to TRBJ2-3, with no clear D. The CDR3 extends over 15 amino acids. The V gene's germline CDR1 is SQVTM and CDR2 ANQGSEA. Trimming took off 2 bases at V and 4 bases at J, with 16 bases between the two ends. The CDR3 loop is CSVESTDVWPDTQYF. CDR3 sequence (DNA): TGCAGCGTTGAATCCACCGACGTATGGCCAGATACGCAGTATTTT.

With respect to this clone: At the DNA level, this CDR3 is encoded by other sequences in the same sample as well. The chain couples TRBV27 to TRBJ2-7; D remains unclear. Looked up from germline, CDR1 is MNHEY and CDR2 is SMNVEV (reference sequence). CDR3 length equals 12 residues. V was cut by 5 bases and J by 3 bases, with 8 bases left in between. CDR3 amino acids: CASSPPSYEQYF. The CDR3 DNA reads TGTGCCAGCAGTCCGCCGAGCTACGAGCAGTACTTC.

The rearrangement uses TRBV29-1 and TRBJ1-2; D possibly corresponds to TRBD1 (6 bases). The germline gives CDR1 SQVTM, CDR2 ANQGSEA. Trimming cost V 5 bases and J 5 bases, with 15 bases left between them. The CDR3 contains 13 residues. In DNA form, the CDR3 reads TGCAGCGTTCGGGGGGGGCAGGCGTATGGCTACACCTTC. This gives the protein CSVRGGQAYGYTF.

Turning to this clone: Within the sample, other DNA sequences also encode this same CDR3. The V gene is TRBV7-8, the J gene TRBJ2-5; 7 bases fit TRBD2. This CDR3 spans 14 amino acids. Trimming took 0 bases from V and 2 from J; bases not matched to a gene: 0. Germline CDR1 and CDR2: SGHVS and FQNEAQ. In DNA, the CDR3 is TGTGCCAGCAGCTTAGCGGGGGGGCAAGAGACCCAGTACTTC. This translates into CASSLAGGQETQYF.

This rearrangement joins TRBV27 to TRBJ2-1; 8 bases are a match to TRBD2. The CDR3 runs to 18 residues. The junction had 19 bases not matched to a gene; V was cut back by 6 bases and J by 6 bases. CDR1 and CDR2 from the germline V gene are MNHEY and SMNVEV (reference sequence). The chain's CDR3 is CASSSLLLAGNLGNEQFF. The CDR3 DNA sequence: TGTGCCAGCAGCTCTCTCCTTCTAGCGGGCAATTTGGGCAATGAGCAGTTCTTC.

The chain couples TRBV27 to TRBJ1-5, with no clear D. Trimming removed 7 bases from V and 2 bases from J, with 12 bases in between. Germline V gene sequence: CDR1 MNHEY, CDR2 SMNVEV (reference sequence). The CDR3 length is 14 residues. The CDR3 sequence: CASTPLSGNQPQHF. The CDR3 DNA reads as TGTGCCAGCACCCCCCTAAGTGGCAATCAGCCCCAGCATTTT.

The chain couples TRBV5-4 to TRBJ1-3; D possibly corresponds to TRBD1 (5 bases). The germline V and J ends were trimmed by 5 bases and 3 bases, with 12 bases remaining between them. The CDR3 covers 14 residues. Germline CDR1 SGHNT, CDR2 YYREEE (reference sequence). CDR3 residues: CASSSGLDGNTIYF. For the CDR3, the DNA is TGTGCCAGCAGTTCGGGACTGGATGGAAACACCATATATTTT.

V is TRBV29-1 and J is TRBJ2-1, with unresolved D. The length of the CDR3 is 14 residues. The V end lost 8 bases, the J end lost 6 bases, and 20 bases lay between the germline ends. Looked up from germline, CDR1 is SQVTM and CDR2 is ANQGSEA. As DNA, the CDR3 is TGCAGCCAAGTGGGCAAGGAAGGAGCCAATGAGCAGTTCTTC. The encoded protein is CSQVGKEGANEQFF.

The sample holds a few counts of this clone. The V gene is TRBV28, the J gene TRBJ1-5, with a weak D call TRBD1 (5 bases). V lost 3 bases to trimming and J lost 5 bases, with 14 bases between them. The CDR3 length is 15 residues. CDR1 is MDHEN and CDR2 is SYDVKM in the germline V gene. The CDR3 bases are TGTGCCAGCAGTTTTCATGGGGCTAGGGATCAGCCCCAGCATTTT. Residues: CASSFHGARDQPQHF.

The chain carries TRBV4-3 and TRBJ1-1; D gene ambiguous. V lost 1 base, J lost 2 bases, and 8 bases lay in between. Germline CDR1 and CDR2: LGHNA and YSLEER. This CDR3 region has 14 residues. The CDR3 nucleotides are TGCGCCAGCAGCCAAGGTGGCCGAAACACTGAAGCTTTCTTT. Its translation: CASSQGGRNTEAFF.

V is TRBV19 and J is TRBJ2-1; TRBD2 is a possible D gene (6 bases). V lost 3 bases to trimming and J lost 3 bases, with 12 bases between them. The CDR3 is 15 residues long. Germline V lookup: CDR1 LNHDA, CDR2 SQIVND (reference sequence). The CDR3 protein is CASSISRGNYNEQFF. The CDR3, as DNA: TGTGCCAGTAGTATTTCCCGCGGGAACTACAATGAGCAGTTCTTC.

The chain couples TRBV27 to TRBJ2-7, with unresolved D. The CDR3 length is 13 residues. CDR1 and CDR2 (germline): MNHEY, SMNVEV (reference sequence). V lost 0 bases, J lost 4 bases, and 7 bases lay in between. The CDR3 region is CASSLSKGYEQYF. The DNA for the CDR3 is TGTGCCAGCAGTTTATCTAAGGGATACGAGCAGTACTTC.

The chain employs TRBV7-2 and TRBJ2-7; 9 bases line up with TRBD1. Losses at the gene ends were 6 bases for V and 5 bases for J; bases not matched to a gene: 11. This CDR3 has 15 residues. From germline, CDR1 is SGHTA and CDR2 FQGNSA. The CDR3 coding sequence is TGTGCCAGCAGACGAATACAGGGGGCTTCTGACGAGCAGTACTTC. This encodes CASRRIQGASDEQYF.